This TCR beta chain originates from a study of cytomegalovirus exposure and HLA in healthy donors. Regarding the study as a whole: Available immune exposure information was restricted to CMV serostatus only. Most of the CMV-associated TCR beta chains (in a later analysis) appeared to be HLA-restricted. The listing of some 170 TCR beta chains classed them as cytomegalovirus-associated. There were some public TCRs occurring in many donors, but most TCR sequences were rare.

The ends lost 11 bases at V and 9 bases at J; junction bases unmatched: 6. The CDR3 runs 13 residues. CDR1 and CDR2 (germline): ENHRY, SYGVKD. As concerns this clone: The antigen is not known.

The PCR used 60 Vbeta and 13 Jbeta primers. Using immunoSEQ multiplex PCR, the repertoire was profiled, and TCRdb retains in-frame clones only, with some absent. The table lists around 200,000 clones. This TCR derives from a woman under 30 in good health and CMV-seropositive. Sequenced input: PBMCs. V is TRBV10-3 and J is TRBJ1-6; 11 bases are a match to TRBD1. The CDR3 region is CAASGTGGSPLHF. The CDR3 coding sequence is TGTGCCGCCTCCGGGACAGGGGGTTCACCCCTCCACTTT.